A selection of T cell receptor beta chains follows, all from one sample in a study of T cells in Graves' hyperthyroidism and ophthalmopathy. One entry per CDR3 protein results from TCRdb running MiXCR on the multiplex PCR reads. The sample includes roughly 580,000 distinct CDR3 sequences, about 15% of them seen just once. Sequenced material: blood. The origin of the receptors is a woman aged 25-40 years with Graves' hyperthyroidism that later progressed to Graves' ophthalmopathy. CDR3s include the opening cysteine and the closing phenylalanine or tryptophan. Each record gives: V gene, clone size, J gene, D gene, CDR3 DNA, CDR3 protein. A D gene is named only where the DNA matches it firmly. Only part of the rows carry a size: once, few, many, or a class if the clone is expanded.

V gene: TRBV6-2/TRBV6-3; clone size: -; J gene: TRBJ1-2; D gene: -; CDR3 DNA: TGTGCCAGCAGTAAGAACTACGGGACAAACTATGGCTACACCTTC; CDR3 protein: CASSKNYGTNYGYTF
V gene: TRBV20-1; clone size: few; J gene: TRBJ1-2; D gene: TRBD1; CDR3 DNA: TGCAGTGCCGCGACAGGGAACCACAATGGCTACACCTTC; CDR3 protein: CSAATGNHNGYTF
V gene: TRBV4-1; clone size: few; J gene: TRBJ1-1; D gene: -; CDR3 DNA: TGCGCCAGCAGCCAAAGGGGCGGGCCAAGCGCTTTCTTT; CDR3 protein: CASSQRGGPSAFF
V gene: TRBV25-1; clone size: -; J gene: TRBJ2-3; D gene: -; CDR3 DNA: TGTGCCAGCAGTGTCAGGACTAGCACAGATACGCAGTATTTT; CDR3 protein: CASSVRTSTDTQYF
V gene: TRBV28; clone size: many; J gene: TRBJ2-4; D gene: -; CDR3 DNA: TGTGCCAGCAGTTTAGGCGGAGCCAAAAACATTCAGTACTTC; CDR3 protein: CASSLGGAKNIQYF
V gene: TRBV2; clone size: many; J gene: TRBJ1-2; D gene: -; CDR3 DNA: TGTGCCAGCGGACAGCTTAACTATGGCTACACCTTC; CDR3 protein: CASGQLNYGYTF
V gene: TRBV15; clone size: -; J gene: TRBJ2-3; D gene: -; CDR3 DNA: TGTGCCACCAGCATGCGGGTCACGACAGATACGCAGTATTTT; CDR3 protein: CATSMRVTTDTQYF
V gene: TRBV4-2; clone size: -; J gene: TRBJ2-2; D gene: TRBD2; CDR3 DNA: TGTGCCAGCAGCCAAGCTGCGGGAGCCACCACCGGGGAGCTGTTTTTT; CDR3 protein: CASSQAAGATTGELFF
V gene: TRBV7-9; clone size: few; J gene: TRBJ2-7; D gene: -; CDR3 DNA: TGTGCCAGCAGCCCCCTTGTTGGCTACGAGCAGTACTTC; CDR3 protein: CASSPLVGYEQYF
V gene: TRBV5-1; clone size: many; J gene: TRBJ1-3; D gene: -; CDR3 DNA: TGCGCCAGCAGCTTGGATGGACGGACTGATCGCTCTGGAAACACCATATATTTT; CDR3 protein: CASSLDGRTDRSGNTIYF
V gene: TRBV29-1; clone size: -; J gene: TRBJ1-2; D gene: -; CDR3 DNA: TGCAGCGTTGACGGCGGCCGTGGCTACACCTTC; CDR3 protein: CSVDGGRGYTF
V gene: TRBV28; clone size: many; J gene: TRBJ1-3; D gene: TRBD1; CDR3 DNA: TGTGCCAGCAGCTTTGACAGGGAATCTGGAAACACCATATATTTT; CDR3 protein: CASSFDRESGNTIYF
V gene: TRBV27; clone size: many; J gene: TRBJ2-7; D gene: TRBD2; CDR3 DNA: TGTGCCAGCAGTGCCCCCCGAGCGGGGGACTACGAGCAGTACTTC; CDR3 protein: CASSAPRAGDYEQYF
V gene: TRBV5-5; clone size: many; J gene: TRBJ2-7; D gene: TRBD2; CDR3 DNA: TGTGCCAGCAGCACTCTAGCGGGAGTAGTTTACGAGCAGTACTTC; CDR3 protein: CASSTLAGVVYEQYF
V gene: TRBV19; clone size: -; J gene: TRBJ1-1; D gene: -; CDR3 DNA: TGTGCCAGTAGTATGTCTTTGGGGTACACTGAAGCTTTCTTT; CDR3 protein: CASSMSLGYTEAFF
V gene: TRBV6-9; clone size: -; J gene: TRBJ2-7; D gene: -; CDR3 DNA: TGTGCCAGCGGTTACTCAGAAGGGCCCGAGCAGTACTTC; CDR3 protein: CASGYSEGPEQYF
V gene: TRBV6-9; clone size: -; J gene: TRBJ1-4; D gene: -; CDR3 DNA: TGTGCCAGCAGTTACGGGGGGGGCATGGATGAAAAACTGTTTTTT; CDR3 protein: CASSYGGGMDEKLFF
V gene: TRBV19; clone size: many; J gene: TRBJ2-1; D gene: TRBD2; CDR3 DNA: TGTGCCAGTAGTTCTGGGACTAGCGAAAATGAGCAGTTCTTC; CDR3 protein: CASSSGTSENEQFF
V gene: TRBV7-2; clone size: -; J gene: TRBJ2-1; D gene: TRBD2; CDR3 DNA: TGTGCCAGCAGCTTATCGTCGGGGACTAGCGGGACTAATGAGCAGTTCTTC; CDR3 protein: CASSLSSGTSGTNEQFF
V gene: TRBV6-1; clone size: few; J gene: TRBJ2-5; D gene: -; CDR3 DNA: TGTGCCAGCAAACAGGGACCTCAAGAGACCCAGTACTTC; CDR3 protein: CASKQGPQETQYF
V gene: TRBV18; clone size: many; J gene: TRBJ2-3; D gene: -; CDR3 DNA: TGTGCCAGCTCACCCCTCGAACTGGACAGAGAGTATACGCAGTATTTT; CDR3 protein: CASSPLELDREYTQYF
V gene: TRBV28; clone size: few; J gene: TRBJ1-4; D gene: -; CDR3 DNA: TGTGCCAGCAAACCACCAGCCCTTCAGGGCCCGCTCGAAAAACTGTTTTTT; CDR3 protein: CASKPPALQGPLEKLFF
V gene: TRBV27; clone size: many; J gene: TRBJ2-3; D gene: -; CDR3 DNA: TGTGCCAGCAGTTTATGGTCCACAGATACGCAGTATTTT; CDR3 protein: CASSLWSTDTQYF
V gene: TRBV2; clone size: many; J gene: TRBJ1-4; D gene: -; CDR3 DNA: TGTGCCAGCAATTTCGGAGAAAAACTGTTTTTT; CDR3 protein: CASNFGEKLFF
V gene: TRBV12-3/TRBV12-4; clone size: many; J gene: TRBJ2-5; D gene: -; CDR3 DNA: TGTGCCAGCAGTCCCCAGGGCGTCCAAGAGACCCAGTACTTC; CDR3 protein: CASSPQGVQETQYF
V gene: TRBV5-1; clone size: -; J gene: TRBJ1-1; D gene: TRBD1; CDR3 DNA: TGCGCCAGCAGCCCCTCCGTAGGACAGGGGAACACTGAAGCTTTCTTT; CDR3 protein: CASSPSVGQGNTEAFF
V gene: TRBV5-1; clone size: many; J gene: TRBJ2-1; D gene: -; CDR3 DNA: TGCGCCAGCAGAGAACATCTGAATGAGCAGTTCTTC; CDR3 protein: CASREHLNEQFF
V gene: TRBV19; clone size: -; J gene: TRBJ1-3; D gene: TRBD1; CDR3 DNA: TGTGCCACTTCCCAGGGGGGGAAACGCTCTGGAAACACCATATATTTT; CDR3 protein: CATSQGGKRSGNTIYF
V gene: TRBV12-3/TRBV12-4; clone size: many; J gene: TRBJ1-5; D gene: -; CDR3 DNA: TGTGCCAGCAGTTTCACCGCCGATCAGCCCCAGCATTTT; CDR3 protein: CASSFTADQPQHF
V gene: TRBV4-1; clone size: once; J gene: TRBJ2-7; D gene: -; CDR3 DNA: TGCGCCAGCAGCCTGCCCGGCGGGGTCTACGAGCAGTACTTC; CDR3 protein: CASSLPGGVYEQYF
V gene: TRBV11-2; clone size: many; J gene: TRBJ2-7; D gene: -; CDR3 DNA: TGTAGGTCTGGGGGGCAACCGACCTACGAGCAGTACTTC; CDR3 protein: CRSGGQPTYEQYF
V gene: TRBV3-1; clone size: many; J gene: TRBJ1-6; D gene: -; CDR3 DNA: TGTGCCAGCAGCGCCCGGGACACTGATAATTCACCCCTCCACTTT; CDR3 protein: CASSARDTDNSPLHF
V gene: TRBV12-3/TRBV12-4; clone size: many; J gene: TRBJ2-7; D gene: TRBD1; CDR3 DNA: TGTGCCAGCAGCCTAGGACAGGCTACCGAGCAGTACTTC; CDR3 protein: CASSLGQATEQYF
V gene: TRBV7-6; clone size: many; J gene: TRBJ1-4; D gene: -; CDR3 DNA: TGTGCCAGCAGCCCGGGGAGTTATGAAAAACTGTTTTTT; CDR3 protein: CASSPGSYEKLFF
V gene: TRBV19; clone size: many; J gene: TRBJ2-7; D gene: TRBD2; CDR3 DNA: TGTGCCAGTAACTTAGCGGGGGCGTCCTACGAGCAGTACTTC; CDR3 protein: CASNLAGASYEQYF
V gene: TRBV4-2; clone size: few; J gene: TRBJ2-5; D gene: TRBD2; CDR3 DNA: TGTGCCAGCAGCCACCCCGGGGGGCAAGAGACCCAGTACTTC; CDR3 protein: CASSHPGGQETQYF
V gene: TRBV15; clone size: -; J gene: TRBJ1-6; D gene: -; CDR3 DNA: TGTGCCACCAGCAGAGAAGGGAGTTCAGCACCCCTCCACTTT; CDR3 protein: CATSREGSSAPLHF
V gene: TRBV20-1; clone size: many; J gene: TRBJ2-7; D gene: TRBD1; CDR3 DNA: TGCAGTGCCAACCCCGGGACAGGATCCTCCTACGAGCAGTACTTC; CDR3 protein: CSANPGTGSSYEQYF
V gene: TRBV27; clone size: many; J gene: TRBJ1-5; D gene: TRBD1; CDR3 DNA: TGTGCCAGCAGTTTATCGACAGGGGCGAACCAGCCCCAGCATTTT; CDR3 protein: CASSLSTGANQPQHF
V gene: TRBV11-2; clone size: -; J gene: TRBJ1-1; D gene: -; CDR3 DNA: TGTGCCAGCAGCCAGACGATTCTACAGGGTTCGGGGACTGAAGCTTTCTTT; CDR3 protein: CASSQTILQGSGTEAFF
V gene: TRBV27; clone size: many; J gene: TRBJ1-2; D gene: TRBD1; CDR3 DNA: TGTGCCAGCAGTCCCGGGACAGGGGTCAACTATGGCTACACCTTC; CDR3 protein: CASSPGTGVNYGYTF
V gene: TRBV15; clone size: many; J gene: TRBJ2-7; D gene: TRBD1; CDR3 DNA: TGTGCCACCAGCAGCCGGACAGGGTTGGGTAAATACGAGCAGTACTTC; CDR3 protein: CATSSRTGLGKYEQYF
V gene: TRBV20-1; clone size: many; J gene: TRBJ2-7; D gene: TRBD1; CDR3 DNA: TGCAGTGCTAACACACGGGACAGGGCGTCCTACGAGCAGTACTTC; CDR3 protein: CSANTRDRASYEQYF
V gene: TRBV27; clone size: many; J gene: TRBJ1-2; D gene: TRBD1; CDR3 DNA: TGTGCCAGCAGTCTTCGTGTCGGGACAGTCTATGGCTACACCTTC; CDR3 protein: CASSLRVGTVYGYTF
V gene: TRBV6-1; clone size: many; J gene: TRBJ2-7; D gene: -; CDR3 DNA: TGTGCCAGCAGTTGGGACCAGGGGCTAGCGGTCGAGCAGTACTTC; CDR3 protein: CASSWDQGLAVEQYF
V gene: TRBV19; clone size: many; J gene: TRBJ1-4; D gene: TRBD1; CDR3 DNA: TGTGCCAGTAGTCTCGGGACAGGGGGCGTCAATGAAAAACTGTTTTTT; CDR3 protein: CASSLGTGGVNEKLFF
V gene: TRBV27; clone size: few; J gene: TRBJ2-7; D gene: TRBD1; CDR3 DNA: TGTGCCAGCAGCATGGAAAAGGGACAGAGCACCTACGAGCAGTACTTC; CDR3 protein: CASSMEKGQSTYEQYF
V gene: TRBV7-2; clone size: -; J gene: TRBJ1-5; D gene: TRBD1; CDR3 DNA: TGTGCCAGCAGCTTACAGACAGGGGCCCAGCATTTT; CDR3 protein: CASSLQTGAQHF